Sequencing of this TCR beta chain was carried out in a study of CD4 T cells in relation to SARS-CoV-2 and coronaviruses. Background on the study: TCR beta CDR3s were sequenced after roughly nine-day antigen culture of PBMCs. Controls used an HIV-1 Nef peptide pool or no peptide.

Before the COVID-19 pandemic, during about 2011-2018, CD4+ T cells were taken from unexposed donors. The cells were cultured for about ten days before CD4+ T cells were isolated. Cells permitting, SARS-CoV-2 S/N and four cold-coronavirus spikes were tested on unexposed-donor CD4+ T cells. This CDR3 comprises 15 residues. Germline assignment: CDR1 SGDLS and CDR2 YYNGEE. The V end lost 0 bases, the J end lost 2 bases, and 11 bases lay between the germline ends. The table came from immunoSEQ multiplex PCR; TCRdb's copy has only in-frame clones and leaves some out. The table includes roughly 31,000 clones, around 72% detected once. As to this clone: Its antigen remains unknown.

The TCR originated in a human donor in good health. The chain uses TRBV9 and TRBJ2-5; TRBD2 is a possible D gene (5 bases). Sequenced material: CD4+ T cells from PBMCs, cultured in vitro. The CDR3 DNA reads as TGTGCCAGCAGCGTAGGCCCCGGAGGTCAAGAGACCCAGTACTTC. Its translation is CASSVGPGGQETQYF.